Below, 20 T cell receptor beta chains from the same sample are listed, as sequenced in a study of blood T cell repertoires in COVID-19. The table came from immunoSEQ multiplex PCR; TCRdb's copy has only in-frame clones and leaves some out. The data hold about 190,000 clones, with roughly 78% observed a single time. Sequenced material: peripheral blood. Receptors were obtained from a woman at least 80 years old with active or convalescent COVID-19.

This clone came up once. The chain uses TRBV3-1 (or the pseudogene TRBV3-2) and TRBJ1-1; 11 nucleotides line up with TRBD1. CDR3 length: 15 residues. V gave up 0 bases and J gave up 6 bases; unmatched junction bases: 3. The germline CDR1 and CDR2 sequences are LGHDT and YNNKEL (reference sequence). The CDR3 region is CASSQDGTGGSEAFF. In nucleotides, the CDR3 is TGTGCCAGCAGCCAAGATGGGACAGGGGGGTCTGAAGCTTTCTTT.

This chain links TRBV6-6 with TRBJ1-4, with a weak D call TRBD1 (6 bases). The CDR3 has 15 amino acids. Trimming pared 0 bases from V and 8 bases from J, leaving 13 bases between. Germline CDR1 MNHNY, CDR2 SVGAGI (reference sequence). CDR3 loop: CASSYSEDRFEKLFF. The CDR3 coding sequence is TGTGCCAGCAGTTACTCAGAGGACAGATTCGAAAAACTGTTTTTT.

This chain joins TRBV9 and TRBJ1-4; TRBD1 aligns across 7 bases. Per the germline V gene, CDR1 is SGDLS and CDR2 is YYNGEE. This CDR3 region has 17 residues. Germline trimming cut 3 bases from V and 2 bases from J; bases unmatched to any gene: 10. The CDR3 DNA is TGTGCCAGCAGCGAGACGACAGGGACGGAGACTAATGAAAAACTGTTTTTT. Its protein product is CASSETTGTETNEKLFF.

This chain connects TRBV5-1 to TRBJ1-4, with a weak D call TRBD1 (6 bases). Trimming took off 5 bases at V and 4 bases at J, with 15 bases between the two ends. Germline V gene sequence: CDR1 SGHRS, CDR2 YFSETQ. The CDR3 is made up of 15 amino acids. For the CDR3, the DNA is TGCGCCAGCAGTCGTCCAGGGACAAGTAATGAAAAACTGTTTTTT. Residues: CASSRPGTSNEKLFF.

V gene TRBV27 combines with J gene TRBJ1-5; D remains ambiguous. This CDR3 contains 13 residues. Germline V gene sequence: CDR1 MNHEY, CDR2 SMNVEV (reference sequence). V lost 8 bases, J lost 6 bases, and 14 bases lay in between. CDR3 in DNA: TGTGCCAGCGCCCGGGTAGCTGGTCAGCCCCAGCATTTT. Translated: CASARVAGQPQHF.

This sequence joins TRBV2 and TRBJ1-1, with D tentatively TRBD1 (6 bases). V dropped 6 bases and J dropped 7 bases, with 12 bases sitting between them. The germline V gene has CDR1 SNHLY and CDR2 FYNNEI. There are 12 residues in the CDR3. CDR3 amino acids: CASRSGVVEAFF. For the CDR3, the DNA is TGTGCCAGCAGGTCAGGGGTAGTTGAAGCTTTCTTT.

J is TRBJ2-5 and V is TRBV2; possibly TRBD2 for D (5 bases). V lost 7 bases, J lost 0 bases, and 9 bases lay in between. Germline CDR1 reads SNHLY; CDR2 reads FYNNEI. This CDR3 is 13 amino acids long. This chain's CDR3 is CASIRGYQETQYF. As DNA, the CDR3 is TGTGCCAGCATCCGAGGGTACCAAGAGACCCAGTACTTC.

The chain carries TRBV23-1 and TRBJ1-1; TRBD1 matches at 7 bases. TRBV23-1 is an open reading frame, and its role is uncertain. V shed 6 bases, J shed 5 bases, and the junction held 9 bases outside the gene matches. The CDR3 runs to 14 residues. DNA for the CDR3: TGCGCCAGCAGCCACAGGGGCGGGTGGACTGAAGCTTTCTTT. The encoded protein is CASSHRGGWTEAFF.

This clone was counted a single time. The rearrangement links TRBV9 to TRBJ2-4, with D maybe TRBD1 (6 bases). The ends were cut back, 4 bases at V and 0 bases at J, with 17 bases in the middle. In germline, CDR1 is SGDLS, CDR2 YYNGEE. The CDR3 totals 17 residues. The DNA of the CDR3 is TGTGCCAGCAGCCCGCAGACAGGATCCTTAGCCAAAAACATTCAGTACTTC. This encodes CASSPQTGSLAKNIQYF.

The V and J genes are TRBV27 and TRBJ1-6; TRBD1 aligns across 11 bases. The CDR3 has 18 amino acids. J was trimmed by 6 bases and V by 6 bases; bases with no gene match: 13. CDR1 MNHEY and CDR2 SMNVEV come from the germline V gene (reference sequence). The CDR3 nucleotides read TGTGCCAGCAGCCCCTATACAAGGACAGGGGGCAGTAATTCACCCCTCCACTTT. Protein: CASSPYTRTGGSNSPLHF.

This clone was picked up a small number of times. The genes are TRBV9 and TRBJ2-5, with D hard to call. The CDR3 totals 14 residues. V was trimmed by 0 bases and J by 1 base, leaving 7 bases between them. CDR1 SGDLS and CDR2 YYNGEE come from the germline V gene. The CDR3 nucleotides are TGTGCCAGCAGCGTAGGCGACACCCAAGAGACCCAGTACTTC. It codes for CASSVGDTQETQYF.

This clone has just one count. The chain couples TRBV28 to TRBJ1-2; tentative D call: TRBD1 (6 bases). This CDR3 is built from 16 residues. V lost 8 bases and J 4 bases, leaving 23 bases between the germline ends. CDR1 MDHEN and CDR2 SYDVKM come from the germline V gene. This CDR3 is CASYGGATLQSYGYTF. The CDR3, as DNA: TGTGCCAGCTATGGGGGCGCAACCCTTCAATCCTATGGCTACACCTTC.

The CDR3: CAWSRGTATTEQYF. CDR3 nucleotide sequence: TGTGCCTGGAGCAGAGGGACAGCTACAACCGAGCAGTACTTC. The chain links TRBV30 to TRBJ2-7, with 7 bases aligning to TRBD1. V was clipped by 3 bases and J by 6 bases; unmatched bases: 11. The CDR3 sequence is 14 residues long. From germline, CDR1 is GTSNPN and CDR2 SVGIG (reference sequence).

The chain links TRBV10-2 to TRBJ2-3, with 9 bases identical to TRBD2. The trim removed 10 bases at V and 6 bases at J, leaving 11 bases unmatched. Germline V gene data show CDR1 as WSHSY and CDR2 as SAAADI. This CDR3 region has 14 residues. The CDR3 region is CATKAGTSLDTQYF. CDR3 DNA: TGCGCCACAAAAGCCGGGACTAGCCTGGATACGCAGTATTTT.

This sequence joins TRBV11-2 and TRBJ2-5, with unresolved D. With 5 bases removed from V and 4 bases from J, the gap between germline ends came to 11 bases. CDR3 length equals 13 residues. From germline, CDR1 is SGHAT and CDR2 FQNNGV. The CDR3: CASSRSPRETQYF. The DNA of the CDR3 is TGTGCCAGCAGCCGTAGCCCCCGAGAGACCCAGTACTTC. The variable domain in full, completed from reference TRBV11-2 and TRBJ2-5, reads EAGVAQSPRYKIIEKRQSVAFWCNPISGHATLYWYQQILGQGPKLLIQFQNNGVVDDSQLPKDRFSAERLKGVDSTLKIQPAKLEDSAVYLCASSRSPRETQYFGPGTRLLVL.

The CDR3 spells CASSLTRRPGGSSYNSPLHF. The CDR3, as DNA: TGTGCCAGCAGTTTAACTAGGCGCCCCGGGGGTAGCTCCTATAATTCACCCCTCCACTTT. The chain employs TRBV28 and TRBJ1-6, with a possible D match to TRBD1 (5 bases). Germline CDR1 is MDHEN and CDR2 is SYDVKM. CDR3 length equals 20 residues. V lost 2 bases to trimming and J lost 0 bases, with 20 bases between them. The full variable domain, with the rest looked up from reference TRBV28 and TRBJ1-6, is DVKVTQSSRYLVKRTGEKVFLECVQDMDHENMFWYRQDPGLGLRLIYFSYDVKMKEKGDIPEGYSVSREKKERFSLILESASTNQTSMYLCASSLTRRPGGSSYNSPLHFGNGTRLTVT.

This clone was counted only a few times. The chain is built from TRBV4-2 and TRBJ1-6, with 8 bases aligning to TRBD1. V shed 4 bases and J 13 bases; nucleotides not matched to a gene: 12. The CDR3 covers 15 residues. Germline values: CDR1 LGHNA, CDR2 YNFKEQ. The CDR3 DNA reads as TGTGCCAGCAGCCGGAGAGACAGGGGTCAGGGTCCCCTCCACTTT. Residues: CASSRRDRGQGPLHF.

The rearrangement links TRBV18 to TRBJ2-1; 7 bases agree with TRBD1. This CDR3 has 13 residues. Per germline, CDR1 KGHSH and CDR2 LQKENI. Germline trimming cut 3 bases from V and 10 bases from J; bases unmatched to any gene: 6. CDR3 bases: TGTGCCAGCTCACCCGGGACAGACAGAGAGCAGTTCTTC. This translates into CASSPGTDREQFF.

Regarding this clone: At one boundary the junction diverges from the germline segment, which might be a read error. The chain combines TRBV5-1 with TRBJ1-4; TRBD1 matches at 8 bases. Germline loops: CDR1 SGHRS, CDR2 YFSETQ. There are 16 residues in the CDR3. The CDR3 reads CTSTRQGLTTNEKLFF. The CDR3 DNA sequence: TGCACCAGCACCAGACAGGGGCTCACAACTAATGAAAAACTGTTTTTT. The whole variable domain, remainder taken from reference TRBV5-1 and TRBJ1-4, is KAGVTQTPRYLIKTRGQQVTLSCSPISGHRSVSWYQQTPGQGLQFLFEYFSETQRNKGNFPGRFSGRQFSNSRSEMNVSTLELGDSALYLCTSTRQGLTTNEKLFFGSGTQLSVL.

V and J are TRBV6-5 and TRBJ2-2, with D tentatively TRBD1 (5 bases). V was shortened by 0 bases and J by 0 bases, with 5 bases between the two germline ends. Looked up from germline, CDR1 is MNHEY and CDR2 is SVGAGI. This CDR3 is 15 amino acids long. The CDR3 reads CASSYSTANTGELFF. The CDR3, as DNA: TGTGCCAGCAGTTACTCGACAGCGAACACCGGGGAGCTGTTTTTT.